This T cell receptor (beta chain) was found in a study of blood T cells in healthy people across ages (dated by TCRdb to the mid-2010s). General notes on the study: In model experiments, roughly one uniquely barcoded TCR beta cDNA molecule per two T cells was captured by template switching. Using deep sequencing normalized with unique cDNA molecular identifiers, the study measured how TCR beta repertoire diversity changes with age. The donors were split into four age groups: young (average 16 years), middle-aged (more than 35), aged (around 67) and long-lived (approximately 89). To avoid experimental bias, donors of different ages were randomly spread across the sequencing lanes. Two additional independent replicas of 1 million unique cDNA reads from the same blood draw were analyzed for two donors (one aged 18 to 30 and one aged 80 or older).

Study-wide conclusions, independent of this receptor: Donor CMV infection status was unknown, potentially confounding age-related changes in expanded clonotypes. Observed TCR beta diversity per million T cells fell roughly linearly with age, and a significant reduction was already apparent by age approximately 41. Conclusive comparison of naive and antigen-experienced compartments was prevented by the profiling of bulk unsorted PBMCs. Observed TCR beta diversity correlated strongly with the percentage of naive T cells measured by flow cytometry. The long-lived group showed more naive CD4+ T cells, fewer expanded clones and increased TCR diversity than the aged group, suggesting age selection. Estimates of total diversity from one million sequenced T cells were regarded as lower bounds and underestimates.

CDR1 and CDR2, per the germline V gene (reference sequence), are LNHNV and YYDKDF. Measured from the cysteine to the phenylalanine, the CDR3 is 15 residues long. Only the CDR3 region is kept as DNA, spanning 45 bases read in frame from base 1. The germline V end is reduced by 0 bases and the J end by 4 bases; junction bases left unmatched: 4. Library generation was performed with 5' RACE. Sequencing was performed on an Illumina HiSeq 2500. A second PCR of about 7 to 12 cycles was run with a J-beta primer mix and a sample-barcoded 5' primer. A template-switch 5' adaptor carrying 12 random nucleotides introduced a unique molecular identifier onto each TCR beta cDNA molecule. At least 2.5 million CDR3-containing paired-end reads were obtained from each sample. All of the RNA was converted into first-strand cDNA using the Mint cDNA synthesis kit, with a TRBC-specific oligonucleotide serving as the primer. All cDNA was treated with uracil-DNA glycosylase and then went through a first 18-cycle PCR with the universal primers M1SS and BC2_uni_R. From the authors' description of their analysis: Each sample was normalized by randomly selecting 1 million high-quality reads, each carrying a distinct molecular identifier. Instead of being binned into consensus sequences, reads with shared molecular identifiers were discarded. CDR3 identification, clonotype clustering and error correction used MiTCR with a Q25 quality threshold and the strictest error-elimination algorithm. A nonparametric unseen species model using Euler transformation provided a lower-bound estimate of total TCR beta diversity. TCRdb reworked the public reads: Q25 trimming with fastp, MiXCR clone assembly, productive beta chains retained. One record per CDR3 amino acid sequence lists the most common genes and DNA. TCRdb assigned the V and J calls; the authors' analysis was not used. Recorded for this sample are hundreds of thousands of distinct CDR3 sequences; 58% of them occurred a single time. The ten largest clones take up roughly 34% of the sample.

Concerning this clonotype: This receptor's antigen is unknown. Qualities for individual bases were not recorded, and no much larger clone is one base off.

Systemically healthy Caucasian individuals from Russia, approximately 39 in total and aged roughly 6 to 95 years, were included as donors. Approximately 10 milliliters of peripheral blood were collected from each donor into EDTA-treated Vacutainer tubes. Ficoll-Paque density-gradient centrifugation was used to isolate PBMCs, with at least 7 million per sample. Total RNA was extracted from PBMCs with Trizol reagent, with at least 6 micrograms obtained per sample. Naive CD45RAhigh/CD27high T cell percentages were measured by flow cytometry on a PBMC aliquot from every donor. The receptor chain draws on TRBV15 and TRBJ2-5; 8 middle bases align to TRBD2. Source material: blood. The TCR originated in a man aged 60 to 69 in good health. The CDR3 amino acid sequence is: CATSRDGLAGETQYF. The DNA sequence is TGTGCCACCAGCAGAGATGGACTAGCTGGAGAGACCCAGTACTTC.